A selection of T cell receptor beta chains follows, all from one sample in a study of T cell responses to AZD1222 COVID-19 vaccine. Libraries were prepared by immunoSEQ multiplex PCR; TCRdb keeps only in-frame clonotypes and omits some of them. The sample lists some 120,000 clones; about nine tenths were seen once. The source material was peripheral blood, sampled on day 0 of AZD1222 vaccination. The receptors derive from an adult in good health. The CDR3 runs from the conserved cysteine through the conserved F or W. A D gene is named only where the DNA matches it firmly. Part of the rows lack a size; the others show once, few, many or a class for expanded clones.

J: TRBJ2-1; V: TRBV6-5; length: 14; D: .; size: .; CDR3: CASSYVASGNEQFF; DNA: TGTGCCAGCAGTTACGTGGCGTCGGGAAATGAGCAGTTCTTC
J: TRBJ2-7; V: TRBV4-1; length: 13; D: .; size: few; CDR3: CASSRGRGDEQYF; DNA: TGCGCCAGCAGCCGAGGTAGGGGGGACGAGCAGTACTTC
J: TRBJ1-5; V: TRBV4-1; length: 16; D: .; size: .; CDR3: CASSQDRGQANQPQHF; DNA: TGCGCCAGCAGCCAAGATCGGGGGCAGGCAAATCAGCCCCAGCATTTT
J: TRBJ2-3; V: TRBV19; length: 16; D: TRBD1; size: .; CDR3: CASSIVGDRGQDTQYF; DNA: TGTGCCAGTAGTATAGTTGGGGACAGGGGGCAAGATACGCAGTATTTT
J: TRBJ1-2; V: TRBV7-9; length: 15; D: .; size: .; CDR3: CASSLGRKMAYGYTF; DNA: TGTGCCAGCAGCTTAGGAAGGAAGATGGCCTATGGCTACACCTTC
J: TRBJ1-2; V: TRBV5-4; length: 13; D: TRBD1; size: .; CDR3: CASNTGGTYGYTF; DNA: TGTGCCAGCAACACAGGGGGTACCTATGGCTACACCTTC
J: TRBJ2-1; V: TRBV4-2; length: 17; D: .; size: .; CDR3: CASSQDRLGGSYNEQFF; DNA: TGTGCCAGCAGCCAAGATCGTTTGGGGGGCTCCTACAATGAGCAGTTCTTC
J: TRBJ1-1; V: TRBV6-4; length: 14; D: .; size: .; CDR3: CASSRGGSNTEAFF; DNA: TGTGCCAGCAGCCGTGGTGGTTCTAACACTGAAGCTTTCTTT
J: TRBJ1-3; V: TRBV19; length: 15; D: .; size: .; CDR3: CASTQGGAGGNTIYF; DNA: TGTGCCAGTACCCAGGGTGGTGCTGGTGGAAACACCATATATTTT
J: TRBJ2-7; V: TRBV6-5; length: 15; D: .; size: .; CDR3: CASSYSDGRPYEQYF; DNA: TGTGCCAGCAGTTACTCGGACGGGCGCCCCTACGAGCAGTACTTC
J: TRBJ2-1; V: TRBV5-4; length: 11; D: TRBD2; size: .; CDR3: CASSPGLKQFF; DNA: TGTGCCAGCAGCCCGGGACTAAAGCAGTTCTTC
J: TRBJ2-7; V: TRBV5-6; length: 16; D: TRBD1; size: .; CDR3: CASSEGVTGGFNEQYF; DNA: TGTGCCAGCAGCGAGGGCGTGACAGGGGGCTTCAACGAGCAGTACTTC
J: TRBJ2-7; V: TRBV2; length: 14; D: .; size: .; CDR3: CASSDPPHRGEQYF; DNA: TGTGCCAGCAGTGACCCCCCACACAGAGGAGAGCAGTACTTC
J: TRBJ2-1; V: TRBV5-6; length: 15; D: TRBD2; size: .; CDR3: CASSSTGTSGGKQFF; DNA: TGTGCCAGCAGCTCAACCGGGACTAGCGGGGGTAAGCAGTTCTTC
J: TRBJ2-2; V: TRBV30; length: 15; D: TRBD1; size: .; CDR3: CAWTPGGADTGELFF; DNA: TGTGCCTGGACCCCAGGGGGCGCTGACACCGGGGAGCTGTTTTTT
J: TRBJ1-6; V: TRBV30; length: 14; D: .; size: .; CDR3: CAWSAINNGSPLHF; DNA: TGTGCCTGGAGTGCCATTAACAATGGGTCACCCCTCCACTTT
J: TRBJ2-7; V: TRBV28; length: 14; D: .; size: .; CDR3: CASSPRSILYEQYF; DNA: TGTGCCAGCAGTCCCCGGAGTATTCTGTACGAGCAGTACTTC
J: TRBJ1-1; V: TRBV7-9; length: 16; D: .; size: .; CDR3: CASTSRVAGVNTEAFF; DNA: TGTGCCAGCACCTCTCGAGTGGCGGGAGTGAACACTGAAGCTTTCTTT
J: TRBJ1-1; V: TRBV5-4; length: 16; D: .; size: .; CDR3: CASSLGGDGSPIEAFF; DNA: TGTGCCAGCAGCTTGGGAGGGGACGGCTCCCCCATTGAAGCTTTCTTT
J: TRBJ1-2; V: TRBV10-3; length: 14; D: .; size: .; CDR3: CAIGLGESNYGYTF; DNA: TGTGCCATCGGTCTAGGGGAATCTAACTATGGCTACACCTTC
J: TRBJ2-7; V: TRBV7-9; length: 15; D: .; size: .; CDR3: CASSNKDRTLIEQYF; DNA: TGTGCCAGCAGCAACAAAGACAGGACCCTTATTGAGCAGTACTTC
J: TRBJ1-2; V: TRBV29-1; length: 12; D: TRBD1; size: .; CDR3: CSVGGDSRGYTF; DNA: TGCAGCGTTGGTGGGGACAGTAGAGGCTACACCTTC
J: TRBJ2-7; V: TRBV6-5; length: 12; D: .; size: .; CDR3: CASSPTSYEQYF; DNA: TGTGCCAGCAGTCCTACCTCCTACGAGCAGTACTTC
J: TRBJ1-1; V: TRBV5-6; length: 11; D: .; size: .; CDR3: CASTRNTEAFF; DNA: TGTGCCAGCACCCGGAACACTGAAGCTTTCTTT
J: TRBJ1-1; V: TRBV29-1; length: 11; D: .; size: few; CDR3: CSAETNREAFF; DNA: TGCAGCGCCGAAACAAACAGAGAAGCTTTCTTT
J: TRBJ2-2; V: TRBV4-3; length: 16; D: .; size: few; CDR3: CASSQEQGVNTGELFF; DNA: TGCGCCAGCAGCCAAGAACAGGGAGTGAACACCGGGGAGCTGTTTTTT
J: TRBJ1-2; V: TRBV4-2; length: 15; D: .; size: .; CDR3: CASSLSSSGVNGYTF; DNA: TGTGCCAGCAGCCTCAGCAGCTCGGGCGTTAATGGCTACACCTTC
J: TRBJ2-7; V: TRBV21-1; length: 17; D: .; size: .; CDR3: CASSKVRIGQGVYEQYF; DNA: TGTGCCAGCAGCAAAGTTAGAATCGGACAGGGGGTGTACGAGCAGTACTTC
J: TRBJ2-5; V: TRBV24-1; length: 14; D: .; size: .; CDR3: CATSDLRVGETQYF; DNA: TGTGCCACCAGTGATTTGAGGGTGGGAGAGACCCAGTACTTC
J: TRBJ1-2; V: TRBV19; length: 13; D: .; size: .; CDR3: CASSIPWGDGYTF; DNA: TGTGCCAGTAGTATACCGTGGGGCGATGGCTACACCTTC
J: TRBJ1-1; V: TRBV12-3/TRBV12-4; length: 13; D: .; size: .; CDR3: CASSFLRNTEAFF; DNA: TGTGCCAGCAGTTTTCTGAGGAACACTGAAGCTTTCTTT
J: TRBJ1-3; V: TRBV5-4; length: 15; D: .; size: .; CDR3: CASSPEAGSGNTIYF; DNA: TGTGCCAGCAGCCCGGAGGCAGGGTCTGGAAACACCATATATTTT
J: TRBJ1-6; V: TRBV12-3/TRBV12-4; length: 12; D: .; size: few; CDR3: CASSLNGETLHF; DNA: TGTGCCAGCAGTTTAAACGGTGAAACCCTCCACTTT
J: TRBJ1-1; V: TRBV7-2; length: 14; D: .; size: .; CDR3: CASSSGQINTEAFF; DNA: TGTGCCAGCAGCTCCGGACAGATTAACACTGAAGCTTTCTTT